This TCR beta chain was sequenced during a study of T cells in Graves' hyperthyroidism and ophthalmopathy. The CDR3 consists of 15 residues. V was cut by 3 bases and J by 1 base, with 10 bases left in between. Germline CDR1 is LNHDA and CDR2 is SQIVND (reference sequence). The CDR3 regions of TCR beta were amplified from RNA transcripts. TCR CDR3 regions were first amplified by RT-PCR with HTBI primers. TCRdb re-analysed the multiplex PCR reads in MiXCR, keeping a single row per CDR3 protein. The table records roughly 720,000 distinct CDR3 sequences, approximately 15% of them present only once. Graves' hyperthyroidism qualified as stable when ophthalmopathy did not progress within 18 months.

The V and J genes are TRBV19 and TRBJ2-1; tentative D call: TRBD2 (5 bases). Material for sequencing was blood. The clonotype was recovered from a man aged 45 to 65 with Graves' hyperthyroidism. CDR3 amino acids: CASSIGGYSYNEQFF. The CDR3 DNA follows: TGTGCCAGTAGTATTGGCGGGTATTCCTACAATGAGCAGTTCTTC.